This T cell receptor beta chain came from a study of CD8+CD57+ T cells in acquired aplastic anemia (dated by TCRdb to the late 2010s). Concerning the study at large: Extracted DNA from sorted CD4+ and CD8+ cells averaged approximately 3 ug, ranging from roughly 0.17 to 27.4 ug. For healthy donor samples, the average read count was about 10 million for CD4+ cells and 11 million to 13 million for CD8+ cells.

This clonotype was observed many times. No cognate antigen has been identified for it. Base quality data are lacking; no much larger clone is found one base away. The germline V gene sets CDR1 to SGHTA and CDR2 to FQGNSA. V is clipped by 3 bases and J by 7 bases, and the sequence between their germline boundaries is 16 bases long. The CDR3 sequence holds 15 residues, the cysteine and phenylalanine included. The retained sequence is limited to the CDR3, 45 bases, with the frame set at the first base. On the study overall, not on this receptor specifically: Roughly 30 CD8+ CDR3 sequences were shared between patients and controls but appeared highly expressed in patients and within their immunodominant clones. Patients and healthy controls showed no significant difference in CD8+ Simpson's diversity (P=0.060).

TCR repertoires of sorted CD4+ and CD8+ blood T cells from severe aplastic anemia patients and healthy subjects were deep-sequenced in the study. Ficoll-Paque density gradient centrifugation was used to isolate peripheral blood mononuclear cells. Before DNA extraction, CD4+ and CD8+ T cells were sorted with FACS or magnetic beads. Profiling of TCR beta VDJ combinations and CDR3 sequences used genomic DNA as the template. TCR repertoire sequencing was run on an Illumina HiSeq 2000. Per the source publication's procedure: TRBV/TRBJ rearrangement plots, CDR3 size and DJ length profiles, and Simpson's diversity index were used to assess repertoires. The immunodominant clone was defined as the most abundant DNA sequence in deep sequencing data. CDR3 amino acid sequences were screened for sharing across subjects and were compared with published repertoires and the VDJdb database. Through fastp at Q25 and MiXCR, TCRdb rebuilt clones from the public reads, retaining in-frame beta chains. Rows with one shared CDR3 protein collapse into an entry with the most common genes and DNA. TCRdb's processing, not the authors', yielded these V and J calls. The sample table contains approximately 70,000 distinct CDR3 sequences; only one count was recorded for around 50% of them. 2% to 2.5% of the sample lies in the top ten.

The sequenced material came from sorted CD4+, CD8+, or CD8+CD57+ T cells (not recorded which) from PBMCs. The TCR comes from a human donor in good health, serving as a control. This receptor chain uses TRBV7-2 and TRBJ1-5, with TRBD1 as a weak D call on 5 bases. This receptor carries the CDR3 CASSFILRGNQPQHF. The nucleotide sequence reads TGTGCCAGCAGCTTCATATTGAGGGGAAACCAGCCCCAGCATTTT. With the portions outside the CDR3 filled from the reference TRBV7-2 and TRBJ1-5 genes, the complete variable region becomes GAGVSQSPSNKVTEKGKDVELRCDPISGHTALYWYRQSLGQGLEFLIYFQGNSAPDKSGLPSDRFSAERTGGSVSTLTIQRTQQEDSAVYLCASSFILRGNQPQHFGDGTRLSIL.